This T cell receptor (beta chain) emerged from a study of T cell repertoires in ileal Crohn's disease. Study results and limitations: Compared with non-smokers, active smokers at surgery showed more clonal expansions.

For this clone: Its specificity is unknown.

Germline V gene sequence: CDR1 LNHDA, CDR2 SQIVND (reference sequence). This CDR3 contains 16 residues. V dropped 0 bases and J dropped 10 bases, with 21 bases sitting between them. Clones were sequenced by immunoSEQ multiplex PCR, and TCRdb holds only the in-frame ones, with some missing. The sample lists approximately 6,000 clones, roughly four fifths seen once, with approximately 4.7% in the top ten. Sequencing was performed on ileal tissue. The TCR originated in an adult with Crohn's disease. V is TRBV19 and J is TRBJ1-1; D remains ambiguous. CDR3 DNA: TGTGCCAGTAGTATAGATCTTCCGGCAGTCCCCGAGGGAGCTTTCTTT. Translated, it gives CASSIDLPAVPEGAFF.